These T cell receptor beta chains were read from a single sample in a study of CD8+ T cells in alopecia areata. Sequencing used immunoSEQ multiplex PCR; TCRdb keeps in-frame clones, though not all of them. The sample has approximately 99,000 clones; roughly 55% are singletons. The sample taken for sequencing was NKG2D-low CD8+ T cells sorted from blood. Receptors were obtained from a human donor with alopecia areata. Both conserved end residues are part of each CDR3. D genes are given only for firm matches. Not every row has a clone size; where given, it reads once, few, many or a size class.

TRBD1,TRBV5-1,.,TRBJ1-4,TGCGCCAGCAGCTTGGGCGTTTCCGGGACAGGGGTTGAAAAACTGTTTTTT,CASSLGVSGTGVEKLFF
.,TRBV27,.,TRBJ1-5,TGTGCCAGCAGTTTCGGGAGGGGACGGGGCAATCAGCCCCAGCATTTT,CASSFGRGRGNQPQHF
.,TRBV2,.,TRBJ1-1,TGTGCCAGCAGAGAATTATTCGTGCCCCAGAACACTGAAGCTTTCTTT,CASRELFVPQNTEAFF
TRBD1,TRBV7-6,few,TRBJ2-2,TGTGCCAGCAGCACTGGACAGGGCGTCACCGGGGAGCTGTTTTTT,CASSTGQGVTGELFF
TRBD2,TRBV5-1,few,TRBJ2-7,TGCGCCTCGGCGGGGGGCGACGAGCAGTACTTC,CASAGGDEQYF
.,TRBV28,.,TRBJ1-2,TGTGCCAGCAGTCAGGCCTATGGCTACACCTTC,CASSQAYGYTF
.,TRBV2,few,TRBJ2-2,TGTGCCAGCTTTGGCCAGGACACCGGGGAGCTGTTTTTT,CASFGQDTGELFF
.,TRBV19,few,TRBJ2-7,TGTGCCAGTAGTACGGGAGGCGGGACAGATACGTACGAGCAGTACTTC,CASSTGGGTDTYEQYF
.,TRBV7-6,few,TRBJ2-3,TGTGCCAGCAGCCCAGCCCCGGGAACAGATACGCAGTATTTT,CASSPAPGTDTQYF
.,TRBV29-1,few,TRBJ2-3,TGCAGCGTTGAGGCGGATACGCAGTATTTT,CSVEADTQYF
TRBD2,TRBV28,.,TRBJ2-1,TGTGCCAGCAGTCAAAGGGTTAGCGGGAGAGGGTACAATGAGCAGTTCTTC,CASSQRVSGRGYNEQFF
TRBD1,TRBV28,few,TRBJ2-5,TGTGCCAGCAGTTTGGACAGGGCCCTTCCCAATATTTCGGAGACCCAGTACTTC,CASSLDRALPNISETQYF
.,TRBV13,.,TRBJ2-7,TGTGCCAGCAGCCGGGGACGGTTAGACTACGAGCAGTACTTC,CASSRGRLDYEQYF
TRBD2,TRBV4-1,few,TRBJ2-1,TGCGCCAGCAGCCAAGAAATAGGCCAGCGGGGGCTCTACAATGAGCAGTTCTTC,CASSQEIGQRGLYNEQFF
TRBD1,TRBV10-3,.,TRBJ2-7,TGTGCCATCAGTGAGTCGACAGGGAATCCCTACGAGCAGTACTTC,CAISESTGNPYEQYF
TRBD1,TRBV7-9,many,TRBJ2-1,TGTGCCAGCAGCTTACTGGGACAGGGAAGGAATGAGCAGTTCTTC,CASSLLGQGRNEQFF
TRBD2,TRBV29-1,.,TRBJ2-1,TGCAGCGTTTCTGGGCTAGCGGCTGAGACCTACAATGAGCAGTTCTTC,CSVSGLAAETYNEQFF
TRBD1,TRBV7-9,.,TRBJ2-1,TGTGCCAGCAGCTCAGGGGACAGAAACAATGAGCAGTTCTTC,CASSSGDRNNEQFF
.,TRBV9,.,TRBJ2-3,TGTGCCAGCAGCGTAGACGACACAGATACGCAGTATTTT,CASSVDDTDTQYF
TRBD1,TRBV19,.,TRBJ1-1,TGTGCCAGTAGTTCGCAGGGGGCTACTGAAGCTTTCTTT,CASSSQGATEAFF
TRBD1,TRBV27,.,TRBJ1-5,TGTGCCAGTGGACAGGGGACCAATCAGCCCCAGCATTTT,CASGQGTNQPQHF
TRBD1,TRBV6-5,.,TRBJ1-1,TGTGCCAGCAGCCACAGGGGACGTGAAGCGCCTGAAGCTTTCTTT,CASSHRGREAPEAFF
.,TRBV27,.,TRBJ2-7,TGTGCCAGCAGCTTAGGACTTCCCTACGAGCAGTACTTC,CASSLGLPYEQYF
.,TRBV29-1,few,TRBJ1-2,TGCAGCGTTGAAGATTCGCGGGGAGTGAACTATGGCTACACCTTC,CSVEDSRGVNYGYTF
TRBD2,TRBV5-1,.,TRBJ2-3,TGCGCCAGCTCAGCGGGGGGAGGCGGCACAGATACGCAGTATTTT,CASSAGGGGTDTQYF
.,TRBV29-1,few,TRBJ2-7,TGCAGCGTTGAGTGGGCAGGGCCATCCTACGAGCAGTACTTC,CSVEWAGPSYEQYF
.,TRBV6-7,.,TRBJ2-5,TGTGCCAGCAGTCCCCCGGGACTGCAAGAGACCCAGTACTTC,CASSPPGLQETQYF
.,TRBV6-5,.,TRBJ2-7,TGTGCCAGCAGTTCGACTACGGTTCACTACGAGCAGTACTTC,CASSSTTVHYEQYF
.,TRBV4-1,few,TRBJ2-7,TGCGCCAGCACCCCAACCAACCACAGGGAAGACGAGCAGTACTTC,CASTPTNHREDEQYF
.,TRBV5-4,.,TRBJ2-3,TGTGCCAGCAGCTGGGGGTCAGATACGCAGTATTTT,CASSWGSDTQYF
.,TRBV7-9,.,TRBJ1-1,TGTGCCAGCAGAGGGGAGTGGGAGGTCTCTGAAGCTTTCTTT,CASRGEWEVSEAFF
TRBD1,TRBV6-5,.,TRBJ1-1,TGTGCCAGCAGTTTCGTGACAGGGGAAGCTTTCTTT,CASSFVTGEAFF
.,TRBV30,.,TRBJ1-5,TGTGCCTGGAGTGGGAACCATTATAGCAATCAGCCCCAGCATTTT,CAWSGNHYSNQPQHF
.,TRBV29-1,.,TRBJ1-1,TGCAGCGTTTCGGGCATCGTTGAAGCTTTCTTT,CSVSGIVEAFF
.,TRBV6-5,.,TRBJ2-1,TGTGCCAGCAGCGAAAGAGTTAGAAATGAGCAGTTCTTC,CASSERVRNEQFF
TRBD2,TRBV28,.,TRBJ2-1,TGTGCCAGCTGTCTCGGCCTAGCGGTCACCTACAATGAGCAGTTCTTC,CASCLGLAVTYNEQFF
.,TRBV6-1,.,TRBJ2-1,TGTGCCAGCAGTGATACACAATATTACAATGAGCAGTTCTTC,CASSDTQYYNEQFF
.,TRBV19,.,TRBJ2-5,TGTGCCAGTAGAGAAATGATGTCGGAGGGCCCCCCGGGGCAAGAGACCCAGTACTTC,CASREMMSEGPPGQETQYF
.,TRBV20-1,.,TRBJ1-2,TGCAGTGCTAGATACAGCGATGGCTACACCTTC,CSARYSDGYTF
.,TRBV28,.,TRBJ2-1,TGTGCCAGCAGGAACGGGCCTACCGGGGATGAGCAGTTCTTC,CASRNGPTGDEQFF
.,TRBV7-9,.,TRBJ2-7,TGTGCCAGCAGCGAATCGCAGGGCGAAAGTTACGAGCAGTACTTC,CASSESQGESYEQYF
TRBD2,TRBV30,few,TRBJ2-1,TGTGCCTGGAGTGACACGGGAGGGCCTGATGAGCAGTTCTTC,CAWSDTGGPDEQFF
.,TRBV28,few,TRBJ2-2,TGTGCCAGCAGTTTTCAGAACACCGGGGAGCTGTTTTTT,CASSFQNTGELFF
.,TRBV6-5,.,TRBJ2-1,TGTGCCAGCGGCTACAATGAGCAGTTCTTC,CASGYNEQFF
.,TRBV11-2,.,TRBJ2-7,TGTGCCAGCAGCTTCGGGGCCACCGCGGGATACGAGCAGTACTTC,CASSFGATAGYEQYF
.,TRBV2,.,TRBJ2-7,TGTGCCACCGTTATGGACCGTGACTACGAGCAGTACTTC,CATVMDRDYEQYF
TRBD2,TRBV29-1,.,TRBJ2-1,TGCAGCGTTGAAGGGCTAGCGGGCGTCTCCTACAATGAGCAGTTCTTC,CSVEGLAGVSYNEQFF
.,TRBV6-1,once,TRBJ2-5,TGTGCCAGCAGTGAAGCCGGTGGGGGCGAGACCCAGTACTTC,CASSEAGGGETQYF
TRBD2,TRBV7-9,.,TRBJ2-1,TGTGCCAGCAGCACCTGGACTAGCGGAGTCCCCAATGAGCAGTTCTTC,CASSTWTSGVPNEQFF
.,TRBV4-1,.,TRBJ1-1,TGCGCCAGCAGCCAAGATGGGTCGGCCTTTTTGGAAGCTTTCTTT,CASSQDGSAFLEAFF